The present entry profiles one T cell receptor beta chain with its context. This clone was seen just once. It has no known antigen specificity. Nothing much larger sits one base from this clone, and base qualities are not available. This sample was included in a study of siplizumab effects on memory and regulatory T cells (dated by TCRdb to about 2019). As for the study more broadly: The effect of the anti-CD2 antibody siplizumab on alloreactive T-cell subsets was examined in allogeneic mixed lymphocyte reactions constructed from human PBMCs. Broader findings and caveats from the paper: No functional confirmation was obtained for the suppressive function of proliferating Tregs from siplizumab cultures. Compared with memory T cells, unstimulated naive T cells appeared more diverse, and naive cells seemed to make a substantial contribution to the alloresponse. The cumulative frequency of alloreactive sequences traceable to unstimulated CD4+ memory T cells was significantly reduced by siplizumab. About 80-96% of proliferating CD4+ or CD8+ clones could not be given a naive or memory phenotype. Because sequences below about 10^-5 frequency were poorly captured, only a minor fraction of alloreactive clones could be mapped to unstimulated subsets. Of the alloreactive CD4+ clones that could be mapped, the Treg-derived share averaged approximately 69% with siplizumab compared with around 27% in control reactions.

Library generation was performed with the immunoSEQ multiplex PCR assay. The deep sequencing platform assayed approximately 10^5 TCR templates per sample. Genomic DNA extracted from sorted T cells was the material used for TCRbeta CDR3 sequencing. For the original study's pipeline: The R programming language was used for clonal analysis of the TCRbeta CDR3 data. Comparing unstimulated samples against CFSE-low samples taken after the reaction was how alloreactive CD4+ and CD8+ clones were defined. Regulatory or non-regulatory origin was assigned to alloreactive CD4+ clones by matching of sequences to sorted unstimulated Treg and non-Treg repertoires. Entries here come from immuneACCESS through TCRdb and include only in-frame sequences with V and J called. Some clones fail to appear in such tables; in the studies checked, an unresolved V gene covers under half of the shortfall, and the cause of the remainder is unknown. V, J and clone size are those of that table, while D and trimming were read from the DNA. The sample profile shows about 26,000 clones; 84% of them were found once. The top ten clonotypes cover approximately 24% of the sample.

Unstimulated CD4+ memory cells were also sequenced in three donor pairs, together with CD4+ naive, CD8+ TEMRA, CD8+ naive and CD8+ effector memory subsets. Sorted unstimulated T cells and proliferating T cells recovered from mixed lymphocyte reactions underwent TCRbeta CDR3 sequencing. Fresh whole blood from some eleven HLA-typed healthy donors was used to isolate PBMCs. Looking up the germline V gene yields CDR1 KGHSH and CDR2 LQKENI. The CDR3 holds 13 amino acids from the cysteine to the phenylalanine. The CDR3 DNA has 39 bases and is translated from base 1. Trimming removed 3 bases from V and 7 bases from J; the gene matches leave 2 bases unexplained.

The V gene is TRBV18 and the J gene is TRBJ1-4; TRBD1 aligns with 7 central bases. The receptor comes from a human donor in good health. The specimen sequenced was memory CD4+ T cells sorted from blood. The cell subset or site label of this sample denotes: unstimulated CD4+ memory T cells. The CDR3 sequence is CASSPGQAEKLFF. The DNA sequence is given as TGTGCCAGCTCACCCGGACAGGCTGAAAAACTGTTTTTT. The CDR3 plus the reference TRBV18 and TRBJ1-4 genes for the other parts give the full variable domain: NAGVMQNPRHLVRRRGQEARLRCSPMKGHSHVYWYRQLPEEGLKFMVYLQKENIIDESGMPKERFSAEFPKEGPSILRIQQVVRGDSAAYFCASSPGQAEKLFFGSGTQLSVL.